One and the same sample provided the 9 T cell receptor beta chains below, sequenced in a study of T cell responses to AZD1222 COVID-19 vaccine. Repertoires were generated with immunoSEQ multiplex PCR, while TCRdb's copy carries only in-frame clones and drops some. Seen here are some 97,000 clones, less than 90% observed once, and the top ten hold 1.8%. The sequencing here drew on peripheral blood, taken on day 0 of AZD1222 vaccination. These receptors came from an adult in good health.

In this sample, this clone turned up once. CDR3 in amino acids: CASSLDSNQPQHF. CDR3 DNA sequence: TGTGCCAGCTCGTTGGATAGCAATCAGCCCCAGCATTTT. V and J are TRBV2 and TRBJ1-5, with D hard to call. The CDR3 is 13 residues long. Trimming stripped 8 bases from V and 0 bases from J, with 8 bases between. Germline CDR1 reads SNHLY; CDR2 reads FYNNEI.

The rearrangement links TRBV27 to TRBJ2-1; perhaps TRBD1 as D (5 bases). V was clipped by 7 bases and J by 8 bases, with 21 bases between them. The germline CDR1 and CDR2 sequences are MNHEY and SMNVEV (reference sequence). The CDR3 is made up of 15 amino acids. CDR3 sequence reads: CASTSRWGPRDEQFF. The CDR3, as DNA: TGTGCCAGCACCTCCCGGTGGGGCCCAAGAGATGAGCAGTTCTTC.

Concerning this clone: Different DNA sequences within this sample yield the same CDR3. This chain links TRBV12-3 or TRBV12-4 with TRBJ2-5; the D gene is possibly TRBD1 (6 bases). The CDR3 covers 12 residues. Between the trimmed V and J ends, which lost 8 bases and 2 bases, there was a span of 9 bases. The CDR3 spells CASGGLQETQYF. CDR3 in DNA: TGTGCCAGCGGGGGCCTACAAGAGACCCAGTACTTC.

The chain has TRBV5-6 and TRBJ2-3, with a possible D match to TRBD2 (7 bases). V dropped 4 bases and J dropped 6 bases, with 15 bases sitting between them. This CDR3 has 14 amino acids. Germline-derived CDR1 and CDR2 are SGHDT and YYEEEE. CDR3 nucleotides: TGTGCCAGCAGCCTGGGGGGGACACTCGATACGCAGTATTTT. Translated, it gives CASSLGGTLDTQYF.

CDR3 in DNA: TGTGCCAGCAGCTTACACGGTCCGACAGGGGACCCTAACACCGGGGAGCTGTTTTTT. It is translated as CASSLHGPTGDPNTGELFF. The rearrangement joins TRBV7-3 to TRBJ2-2; TRBD1 matches at 8 bases. V was pared by 2 bases and J by 2 bases, with 13 bases of the junction left unmatched. Germline V gene sequence: CDR1 SGHTA, CDR2 FQGTGA. The CDR3 is 19 amino acids.

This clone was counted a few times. The CDR3 coding sequence is TGTGCCAGCAGTTTATACTTTAGAGGGGTGGGGGCCAATCAGCCCCAGCATTTT. It encodes CASSLYFRGVGANQPQHF. V gene TRBV27 combines with J gene TRBJ1-5; tentative D call: TRBD1 (6 bases). V lost 1 base and J lost 3, with 19 bases in between. CDR1 is MNHEY, CDR2 SMNVEV, per germline (reference sequence). This CDR3 has 18 amino acids.

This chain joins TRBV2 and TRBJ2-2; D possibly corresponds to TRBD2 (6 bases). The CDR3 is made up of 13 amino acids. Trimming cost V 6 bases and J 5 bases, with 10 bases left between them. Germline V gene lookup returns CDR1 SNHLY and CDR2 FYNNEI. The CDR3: CASSASGTGELFF. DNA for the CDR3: TGTGCCAGCAGCGCGAGCGGGACCGGGGAGCTGTTTTTT. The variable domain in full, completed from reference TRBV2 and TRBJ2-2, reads EPEVTQTPSHQVTQMGQEVILRCVPISNHLYFYWYRQILGQKVEFLVSFYNNEISEKSEIFDDQFSVERPDGSNFTLKIRSTKLEDSAMYFCASSASGTGELFFGEGSRLTVL.

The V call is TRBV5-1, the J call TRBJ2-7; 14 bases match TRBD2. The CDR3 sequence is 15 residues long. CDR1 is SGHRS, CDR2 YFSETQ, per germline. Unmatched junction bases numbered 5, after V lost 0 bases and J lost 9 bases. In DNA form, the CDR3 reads TGCGCCAGCAGCTTGGGAGGACTAGCGGGAGGAAGGCAGTACTTC. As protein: CASSLGGLAGGRQYF. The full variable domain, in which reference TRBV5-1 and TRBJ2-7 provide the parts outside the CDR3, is KAGVTQTPRYLIKTRGQQVTLSCSPISGHRSVSWYQQTPGQGLQFLFEYFSETQRNKGNFPGRFSGRQFSNSRSEMNVSTLELGDSALYLCASSLGGLAGGRQYFGPGTRLTVT.

CDR3 region: CASSSGVFGEKLFF. The CDR3 region has the DNA TGTGCCAGCAGCTCAGGGGTTTTCGGTGAAAAACTGTTTTTT. V and J are TRBV7-9 and TRBJ1-4; a possible D gene is TRBD1 (6 bases). The CDR3 spans 14 residues. V dropped 4 bases and J dropped 7 bases, with 13 bases sitting between them. Looked up from germline, CDR1 is SEHNR and CDR2 is FQNEAQ (reference sequence).